The following is a T cell receptor (beta chain) sequence with its context. Its target is unknown. PCR was performed using 60 Vbeta and 13 Jbeta primers. The data were produced by immunoSEQ multiplex PCR, yet TCRdb's version contains in-frame clones alone and is incomplete. The listing contains 70,000 to 85,000 clones. V dropped 3 bases and J dropped 1 base, with 22 bases sitting between them. Germline CDR1 is SGHRS and CDR2 is YFSETQ. This CDR3 spans 18 amino acids. These data are taken from a study of cytomegalovirus exposure and HLA in healthy donors. These donors, healthy bone marrow donors, were studied. Study-level findings and limits: The likely origin of a cluster of highly shared sequence variants was a sequencing artifact. Later on, an analysis found that several of the most significant clusters appeared to be linked to common viral pathogens, which included parvovirus B19.

The chain has TRBV5-1 and TRBJ1-2, with D tentatively TRBD1 (6 bases). This clonotype was obtained from a female donor in good health and CMV-seropositive. The sequenced sample consisted of PBMCs. This chain's CDR3 is CASSYSGTPISVNYGYTF. The CDR3 DNA reads TGCGCCAGCAGCTATTCCGGGACACCTATTAGCGTTAACTATGGCTACACCTTC.